Below, one T cell receptor beta chain is given with its context. The sample holds other DNA sequences that translate to the same CDR3. This sample was included in a study of cytomegalovirus exposure and HLA in healthy donors. Primers included in the PCR were 60 Vbeta and 13 Jbeta primers. Clones were sequenced by immunoSEQ multiplex PCR, and TCRdb holds only the in-frame ones, with some missing. Of approximately 110,000 clones detected, around three quarters appear once; the ten largest clones hold 13%. V shed 4 bases, J shed 7 bases, and the junction held 6 bases outside the gene matches. The CDR3 has 14 residues. Germline V gives CDR1 SGDLS, CDR2 YYNGEE.

This TCR derives from an older woman in good health and CMV-seropositive. This sequence joins TRBV9 and TRBJ1-2, with TRBD1 matching 11 bases. The sample comprised PBMCs. The CDR3 coding sequence is TGTGCCAGCAGCACTCGGACAGGGGGCGGTGGCTACACCTTC. Protein sequence: CASSTRTGGGGYTF. Based on the CDR3 plus reference TRBV9 and TRBJ1-2, the full variable domain is DSGVTQTPKHLITATGQRVTLRCSPRSGDLSVYWYQQSLDQGLQFLIQYYNGEERAKGNILERFSAQQFPDLHSELNLSSLELGDSALYFCASSTRTGGGGYTFGSGTRLTVV.